This TCR beta chain derives from a study of human T cells and chemical hapten exposure. MiXCR, run by TCRdb on the RACE reads, gives a single entry per CDR3 protein. The sample shows around 110,000 distinct CDR3 sequences, approximately 10% of them seen only once. Time point described: patch test 3, about 24 weeks after DPC sensitization. As for treatment: therapeutic diphenylcyclopropenone sensitization with weekly scalp DPC. This clonotype was counted a few times. Trimming took off 7 bases at V and 4 bases at J, with 14 bases between the two ends. CDR3 length equals 14 residues. The germline gives CDR1 MNHEY, CDR2 SVGAGI.

This receptor was obtained from a woman aged 45-59 years with alopecia areata. Some clones in this sample may be carry-over from other donors' samples. The chain recombines TRBV6-5 with TRBJ2-1; D gene ambiguous. Sample: whole blood, taken in connection with sensitization to the hapten diphenylcyclopropenone (DPC). For the CDR3, the DNA is TGTGCCAGCAATACCTGGGCGAATTACAATGAGCAGTTCTTC. It translates to CASNTWANYNEQFF.